This T cell receptor (beta chain) originates from a study of neurological immune-mediated disorders. TCRdb itself ran the 5' RACE reads through MiXCR, one entry per CDR3 protein. The table includes around 50,000 distinct CDR3 sequences, under 4.5% detected once. This clonotype came up many times. This CDR3 is 15 amino acids long. Germline V CDR1 and CDR2: MDHEN, SYDVKM. V lost 0 bases, J lost 4 bases, and 10 bases lay in between. The receptor's source is a woman in her thirties with multiple sclerosis. This chain uses TRBV28 with TRBJ2-1, with a weak D call TRBD2 (5 bases). Material: PBMCs. CDR3 sequence (DNA): TGTGCCAGCAGTTTATGGAGCGGCTCTTACAATGAGCAGTTCTTC. Its translation: CASSLWSGSYNEQFF.